Listed below are T cell receptor beta chains from one sample, sequenced in a study of shared clonotypes between healthy human individuals. Profiled with immunoSEQ multiplex PCR; TCRdb holds only in-frame clones, not every one. The sample holds about 2.5 million clones, less than 95% seen once. Sequenced: naive CD4+ T cells from PBMCs. All receptors come from a man aged 18 to 35 in good health. Some clones in this sample may be carry-over from other donors' samples. Both conserved end residues are part of each CDR3. A D gene is named only where the DNA matches it firmly. Rows may omit the clone size; those that give it use once, few, many or a size class.

V,D,size,J,DNA,CDR3
TRBV5-4,.,.,TRBJ2-7,TGTGCCAGCAGATCCCACCCCTCCTACGAGCAGTACTTC,CASRSHPSYEQYF
TRBV19,TRBD1,.,TRBJ1-2,TGTGCCAGTAGTGACCCAGGGGGCGTGAACTATGGCTACACCTTC,CASSDPGGVNYGYTF
TRBV9,TRBD2,.,TRBJ2-1,TGTGCCAGCAGCGAGGGACTAGCGCGGAGGGATGAGCAGTTCTTC,CASSEGLARRDEQFF
TRBV27,.,.,TRBJ2-5,TGTGCCAGCAGTCGGGGAGGCCCCCCAGGGACCCAGTACTTC,CASSRGGPPGTQYF
TRBV11-3,TRBD1,.,TRBJ2-4,TGTGCCAGCAGCTTACCGCGGACAGGGCCAGCCAAAAACATTCAGTACTTC,CASSLPRTGPAKNIQYF
TRBV2,.,.,TRBJ1-1,TGTGCCAGCAGCCGCGGCCCCACAGGCACTGAAGCTTTCTTT,CASSRGPTGTEAFF
TRBV19,.,once,TRBJ1-5,TGTGCCAGGGGGGGCGTTCTGCAGGGGCAAAATCAGCCCCAGCATTTT,CARGGVLQGQNQPQHF
TRBV29-1,.,once,TRBJ1-4,TGCAGCGTTGAAACGGATGAAAAACTGTTTTTT,CSVETDEKLFF
TRBV5-5,TRBD1,.,TRBJ1-2,TGTGCCAGCAGCCCCGGACAGGGGAGCTATGGCTACACCTTC,CASSPGQGSYGYTF
TRBV10-2,.,few,TRBJ1-2,TGCGCCAGCAGTGACAACTATGGCTACACCTTC,CASSDNYGYTF
TRBV9,.,few,TRBJ1-1,TGTGCCAGCAGCGTAGCAGGCAGGAGTGGGAGAGCTTTCTTT,CASSVAGRSGRAFF
TRBV18,.,.,TRBJ2-2,TGTGCCAGCTCAACCCTGTCGAACACCGGGGAGCTGTTTTTT,CASSTLSNTGELFF
TRBV27,TRBD2,once,TRBJ2-3,TGTGCCAGCAGTTCCAACTACCCCGCACTAGCGGGACCAGATACGCAGTATTTT,CASSSNYPALAGPDTQYF
TRBV18,.,.,TRBJ2-7,TGTGCCAGCTCACCGGACCGTGCCTACGAGCAGTACTTC,CASSPDRAYEQYF
TRBV30,.,.,TRBJ2-7,TGTGCCTGGAGTGTACTCGCCGGCTACGAGCAGTACTTC,CAWSVLAGYEQYF
TRBV5-1,TRBD1,.,TRBJ1-4,TGCGCCAGCAGCTTAGACAGGGGAACTAATGAAAAACTGTTTTTT,CASSLDRGTNEKLFF
TRBV5-1,.,.,TRBJ2-7,TGCGCCAGCAGCTTGGCGGCAGGGTCCATCGAGCAGTACTTC,CASSLAAGSIEQYF
TRBV5-6,.,.,TRBJ1-4,TGTGCCAGCAGCCTTCGGACGTCCCCCGGTCTCCCGTTTTTT,CASSLRTSPGLPFF
TRBV30,TRBD2,.,TRBJ2-5,TGTGCCTGGAGTGAAGCGGGGGGGGTGGAGACCCAGTACTTC,CAWSEAGGVETQYF
TRBV27,TRBD1,few,TRBJ1-1,TGTGCCAGCAGTTGGGGGACCCAGGGGGACACTGAAGCTTTCTTT,CASSWGTQGDTEAFF
TRBV7-9,.,.,TRBJ2-7,TGTGCCAGCAGCTTAAAGGGCCGTTCCTACGAGCAGTACTTC,CASSLKGRSYEQYF
TRBV6-1,.,.,TRBJ2-7,TGTGCCAGCAGGACAGAGATGTATTTCGAGCAGTACTTC,CASRTEMYFEQYF
TRBV10-3,TRBD1,once,TRBJ1-3,TGTGCCATCAGCCCCGGGACAGGGGACTTTGGGGGAAACACCATATATTTT,CAISPGTGDFGGNTIYF
TRBV7-2,.,.,TRBJ1-5,TGTGCCAGCAGTCGACAGGTGACTCAGCCCCAGCATTTT,CASSRQVTQPQHF
TRBV19,.,.,TRBJ2-7,TGTGCCAGTAGTATATCCTTTGAGCGAGCTAACTACGAGCAGTACTTC,CASSISFERANYEQYF
TRBV5-1,.,.,TRBJ1-5,TGCGCCAGCAGCCCGTCGGGGAGTAGCAATCAGCCCCAGCATTTT,CASSPSGSSNQPQHF
TRBV4-1,TRBD1,.,TRBJ2-2,TGCGCCAGCAGCCGACAGGGGGCGAGGAACACCGGGGAGCTGTTTTTT,CASSRQGARNTGELFF
TRBV11-3,TRBD1,.,TRBJ2-3,TGTGCCAGCAGCAAGGGGACAGGGATCACAGATACGCAGTATTTT,CASSKGTGITDTQYF
TRBV28,.,.,TRBJ2-7,TGTGCCAGCAACTTCTGGGGGGAGCAGTACTTC,CASNFWGEQYF